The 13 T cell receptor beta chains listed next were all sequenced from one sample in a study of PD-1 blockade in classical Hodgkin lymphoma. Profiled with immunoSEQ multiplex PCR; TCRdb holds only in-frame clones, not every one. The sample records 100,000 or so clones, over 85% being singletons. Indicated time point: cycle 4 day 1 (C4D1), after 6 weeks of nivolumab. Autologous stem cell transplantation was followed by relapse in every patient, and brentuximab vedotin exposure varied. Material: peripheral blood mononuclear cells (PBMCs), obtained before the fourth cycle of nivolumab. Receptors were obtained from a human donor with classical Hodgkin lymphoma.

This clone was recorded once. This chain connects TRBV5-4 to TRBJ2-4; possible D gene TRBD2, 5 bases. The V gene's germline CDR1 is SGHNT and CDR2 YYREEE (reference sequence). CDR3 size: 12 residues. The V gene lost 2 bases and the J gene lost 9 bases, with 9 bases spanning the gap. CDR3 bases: TGTGCCAGCAGCTTCACCAGCGGCATTCAGTACTTC. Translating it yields CASSFTSGIQYF.

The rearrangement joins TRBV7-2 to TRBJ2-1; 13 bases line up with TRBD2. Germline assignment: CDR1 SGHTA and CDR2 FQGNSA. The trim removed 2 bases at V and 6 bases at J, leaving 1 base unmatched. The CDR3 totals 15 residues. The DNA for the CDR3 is TGTGCCAGCAGCTTAACTAGCGGGAGGGCCAATGAGCAGTTCTTC. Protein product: CASSLTSGRANEQFF.

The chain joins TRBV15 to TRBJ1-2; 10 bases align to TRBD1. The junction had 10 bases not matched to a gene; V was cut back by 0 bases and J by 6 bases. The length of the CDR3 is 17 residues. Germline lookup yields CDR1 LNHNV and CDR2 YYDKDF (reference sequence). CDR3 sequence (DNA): TGTGCCACCAGCAGAGAGGGTTTCCTGGACAGGGGGAATGGCTACACCTTC. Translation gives CATSREGFLDRGNGYTF.

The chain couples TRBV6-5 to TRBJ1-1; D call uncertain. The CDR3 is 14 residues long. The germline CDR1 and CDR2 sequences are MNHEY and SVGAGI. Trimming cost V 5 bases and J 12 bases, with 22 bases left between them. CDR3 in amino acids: CASSASTPTRGSFF. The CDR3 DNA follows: TGTGCCAGCAGTGCGTCGACTCCAACTCGGGGTTCTTTCTTT.

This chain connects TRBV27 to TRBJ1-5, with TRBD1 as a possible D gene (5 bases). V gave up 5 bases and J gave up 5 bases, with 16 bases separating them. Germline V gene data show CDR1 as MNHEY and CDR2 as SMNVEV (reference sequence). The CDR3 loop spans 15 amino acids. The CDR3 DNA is TGTGCCAGCAGTCCTTATCAGGGTACTTATCAGCCCCAGCATTTT. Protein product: CASSPYQGTYQPQHF.

This CDR3 reads CASSLPGTDTQYF. The CDR3 nucleotides are TGCGCCAGCAGCTTGCCGGGTACCGATACGCAGTATTTT. V usage is TRBV5-1 and J usage is TRBJ2-3; D call uncertain. Germline CDR1 is SGHRS and CDR2 is YFSETQ. CDR3 length: 13 amino acids. V lost 1 base and J lost 6, with 9 bases in between.

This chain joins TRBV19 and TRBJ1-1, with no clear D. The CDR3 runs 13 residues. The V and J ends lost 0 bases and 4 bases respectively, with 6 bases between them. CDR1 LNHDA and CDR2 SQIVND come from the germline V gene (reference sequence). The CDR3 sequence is CASSIDRVTEAFF. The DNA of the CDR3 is TGTGCCAGTAGTATAGACCGTGTCACTGAAGCTTTCTTT.

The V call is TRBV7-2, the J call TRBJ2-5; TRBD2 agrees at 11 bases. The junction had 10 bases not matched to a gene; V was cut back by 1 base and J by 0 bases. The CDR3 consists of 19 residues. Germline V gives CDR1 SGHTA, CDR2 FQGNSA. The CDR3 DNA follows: TGTGCCAGCAGCTTAGGGAGTTGGCTAGCGGGAGGAAACCAAGAGACCCAGTACTTC. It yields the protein CASSLGSWLAGGNQETQYF.

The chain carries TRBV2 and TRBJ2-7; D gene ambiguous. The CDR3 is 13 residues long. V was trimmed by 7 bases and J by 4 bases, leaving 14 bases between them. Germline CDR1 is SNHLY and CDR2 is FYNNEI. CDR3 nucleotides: TGTGCCAGCAATAGTGGATTTCCTTACGAGCAGTACTTC. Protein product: CASNSGFPYEQYF. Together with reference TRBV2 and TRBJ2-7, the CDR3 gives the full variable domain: EPEVTQTPSHQVTQMGQEVILRCVPISNHLYFYWYRQILGQKVEFLVSFYNNEISEKSEIFDDQFSVERPDGSNFTLKIRSTKLEDSAMYFCASNSGFPYEQYFGPGTRLTVT.

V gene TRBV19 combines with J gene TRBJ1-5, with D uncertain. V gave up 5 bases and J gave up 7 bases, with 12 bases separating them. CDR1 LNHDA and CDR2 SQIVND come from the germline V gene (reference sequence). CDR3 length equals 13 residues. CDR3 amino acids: CASSPLEGQPQHF. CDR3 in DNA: TGTGCCAGTAGTCCCCTGGAGGGCCAGCCCCAGCATTTT.

Here the CDR3 DNA reads TGTGCCAGCAGTTACGAGGACAGGGTTGGGGGCTACACCTTC. Encoded protein: CASSYEDRVGGYTF. This sequence joins TRBV6-5 and TRBJ1-2, with 8 bases fitting TRBD1. This CDR3 is built from 14 residues. Germline assignment: CDR1 MNHEY and CDR2 SVGAGI. After removal of 2 bases from V and 8 bases from J, the junction contained 7 bases not matched to a gene.

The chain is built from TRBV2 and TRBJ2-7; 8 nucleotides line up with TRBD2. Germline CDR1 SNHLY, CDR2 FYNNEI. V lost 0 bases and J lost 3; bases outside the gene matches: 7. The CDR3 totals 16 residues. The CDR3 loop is CASSEAGTSGIYEQYF. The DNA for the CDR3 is TGTGCCAGCAGTGAAGCGGGAACTAGCGGCATCTACGAGCAGTACTTC.

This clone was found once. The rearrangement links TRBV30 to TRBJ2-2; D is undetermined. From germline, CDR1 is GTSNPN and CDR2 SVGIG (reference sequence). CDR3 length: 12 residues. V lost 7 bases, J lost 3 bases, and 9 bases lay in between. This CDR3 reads CASRFHTGELFF. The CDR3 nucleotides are TGTGCCTCCCGATTCCACACCGGGGAGCTGTTTTTT.